This paragraph covers one TCR beta chain sequence. CDR1 SQVTM and CDR2 ANQGSEA come from the germline V gene. After removal of 4 bases from V and 0 bases from J, the junction contained 17 bases not matched to a gene. This CDR3 spans 19 amino acids. TCRdb re-called the RT-PCR reads with MiXCR, one entry per CDR3 protein. The sample has about 620,000 distinct CDR3 sequences, approximately 11% seen once. This sample is drawn from a study of response to subunit inactivated influenza vaccine. These same records also appear under a second study, on T cells expressing NK-cell markers. That source notes: The TCR beta cDNA came from 5'RACE template switching with UMIs. One of the eight sequenced donors was seronegative, whereas the other seven were HCMV-seropositive. NKG2C+ dominant clonotype frequencies in a handful of donors were about 1.0-7.5% of CD8+ T cells.

The TCR was taken from a man in his fifties or sixties who received an inactivated influenza vaccine. This rearrangement joins TRBV29-1 to TRBJ2-1; 8 bases align to TRBD2. Source: PBMCs from blood, taken on the day of vaccination. CDR3 protein: CSVVGGGTNQKVSYNEQFF. The CDR3 bases are TGCAGCGTTGTCGGCGGGGGGACTAACCAGAAGGTCTCCTACAATGAGCAGTTCTTC.